The source of this T cell receptor (beta chain) is a study of blood T cell repertoires in COVID-19. Losses at the gene ends were 0 bases for V and 1 base for J; bases not matched to a gene: 5. CDR3 length: 17 amino acids. Germline V gives CDR1 SGHKS, CDR2 YYEKEE (reference sequence). Data came from immunoSEQ multiplex PCR; TCRdb stores just in-frame clones and leaves some out. The profile shows about 250,000 clones, 65% to 90% of them singletons. This TCR was sampled from a woman aged 50 to 60 with acute COVID-19. This chain connects TRBV5-5 to TRBJ2-1, with TRBD1 identical over 9 bases. The sample comprised PBMCs or T cells enriched from blood (not recorded which). Here the CDR3 DNA reads TGTGCCAGCAGCTTGGAAGGGACAGGGTTTTCCTACAATGAGCAGTTCTTC. Amino acid sequence: CASSLEGTGFSYNEQFF.